This is a list of T cell receptor beta chains from one sample in a study of blood T cell repertoires in COVID-19. Profiled with immunoSEQ multiplex PCR; TCRdb holds only in-frame clones, not every one. The sample contains under 250,000 clones, more than 65% of which appear only once. The specimen sequenced was peripheral blood. The source is a woman aged 55-75 years with acute or convalescent COVID-19. The CDR3 runs from the conserved cysteine through the conserved F or W. A D gene is named only where the DNA matches it firmly. A row's size may be missing; if present it is once, few, many or a size class.

v_gene	abundance	j_gene	d_gene	CDR3aa	CDR3nt
TRBV15	-	TRBJ1-2	-	CATSSFPERDGYTF	TGTGCCACCAGCAGTTTCCCCGAGAGGGATGGCTACACCTTC
TRBV15	-	TRBJ1-3	-	CATSRRMSGNTIYF	TGTGCCACCAGCAGACGTATGTCTGGAAACACCATATATTTT
TRBV10-3	once	TRBJ2-5	TRBD2	CATEKTSGGQETQYF	TGTGCCACCGAAAAAACTAGCGGGGGCCAAGAGACCCAGTACTTC
TRBV4-2	-	TRBJ1-2	TRBD1	CASSQDGRDRGIYGYTF	TGTGCCAGCAGCCAAGATGGCCGGGACAGGGGAATTTACGGCTACACCTTC
TRBV15	-	TRBJ1-1	TRBD1	CATSKDRVLGTEAFF	TGTGCCACCAGCAAAGACAGGGTGCTGGGCACTGAAGCTTTCTTT
TRBV7-2	-	TRBJ1-5	-	CASSRDNSNQPQHF	TGTGCCAGCAGCCGGGACAATAGCAATCAGCCCCAGCATTTT
TRBV6-6	-	TRBJ1-1	-	CASSYSGAEAFF	TGTGCCAGCAGTTACTCTGGAGCAGAAGCTTTCTTT
TRBV5-4	-	TRBJ1-1	TRBD1	CASSLDRGRGNTEAFF	TGTGCCAGCAGCCTTGACAGGGGTAGGGGGAACACTGAAGCTTTCTTT
TRBV2	-	TRBJ2-3	-	CASNVGESTDTQYF	TGTGCCAGCAACGTAGGGGAAAGCACAGATACGCAGTATTTT
TRBV19	-	TRBJ1-1	TRBD1	CASSMGTVLNTEAFF	TGTGCCAGTAGTATGGGGACAGTCCTGAACACTGAAGCTTTCTTT
TRBV27	-	TRBJ1-1	TRBD1	CASSSRRGPNTEAFF	TGTGCCAGCAGTTCAAGGAGGGGGCCGAACACTGAAGCTTTCTTT
TRBV2	-	TRBJ1-2	-	CASRQGGTYGYTF	TGTGCCAGCAGACAAGGCGGGACCTATGGCTACACCTTC
TRBV5-1	-	TRBJ1-2	TRBD1	CASSRGQGLSGYTF	TGCGCCAGCAGCAGGGGACAGGGATTAAGTGGCTACACCTTC
TRBV7-9	once	TRBJ2-5	TRBD2	CASSSPGLAGSALGETQYF	TGTGCCAGCAGCTCACCGGGACTAGCGGGGAGCGCGCTTGGAGAGACCCAGTACTTC
TRBV5-4	-	TRBJ2-7	TRBD2	CASSKELAGSYYEQYF	TGTGCCAGCAGCAAAGAACTAGCGGGGTCTTACTACGAGCAGTACTTC
TRBV7-9	-	TRBJ1-1	-	CASSKRTRDFMNTEAFF	TGTGCCAGCAGCAAACGGACCCGGGATTTCATGAACACTGAAGCTTTCTTT
TRBV30	-	TRBJ1-2	-	CAWSGGGVPNYGYTF	TGTGCCTGGAGTGGGGGGGGTGTTCCTAACTATGGCTACACCTTC
TRBV4-1	-	TRBJ1-1	-	CASSLDFLGTEAFF	TGCGCCAGCAGCCTTGACTTTTTAGGCACTGAAGCTTTCTTT
TRBV4-2	-	TRBJ1-1	-	CASSLYPTGGGRGWATEAFF	TGTGCCAGCAGCCTTTACCCGACTGGAGGGGGGAGGGGATGGGCCACTGAAGCTTTCTTT
TRBV3-1/TRBV3-2	-	TRBJ2-7	-	CASSQDSAAGSYEQYF	TGTGCCAGCAGCCAAGATTCAGCGGCGGGCTCCTACGAGCAGTACTTC
TRBV6-5	-	TRBJ1-2	-	CASSYSPSADGYTF	TGTGCCAGCAGTTATTCTCCCAGTGCCGATGGCTACACCTTC
TRBV29-1	-	TRBJ2-4	-	CSAPQGNIQYF	TGCAGCGCACCACAGGGAAACATTCAGTACTTC
TRBV5-1	-	TRBJ2-3	-	CASSLVGRGPDTQYF	TGCGCCAGCAGCTTGGTTGGACGGGGTCCAGATACGCAGTATTTT
TRBV7-8	-	TRBJ2-5	-	CASSSSSQETQYF	TGTGCCAGCAGCTCTAGTTCGCAAGAGACCCAGTACTTC
TRBV3-1/TRBV3-2	-	TRBJ1-1	TRBD1	CASSLQGTDTEAFF	TGTGCCAGCAGCCTGCAGGGGACAGACACTGAAGCTTTCTTT
TRBV18	-	TRBJ1-2	TRBD1	CASSPSGQGANYGYTF	TGTGCCAGCTCACCGTCGGGACAGGGGGCGAACTATGGCTACACCTTC
TRBV21-1	-	TRBJ2-1	-	CASSMLGIRTSGGPYTYNEQFF	TGTGCCAGCAGCATGTTAGGGATTCGGACTAGCGGGGGCCCCTACACCTACAATGAGCAGTTCTTC
TRBV30	-	TRBJ1-1	TRBD1	CAWSGQGASTEAFF	TGTGCCTGGAGCGGACAGGGGGCGAGCACTGAAGCTTTCTTT
TRBV29-1	-	TRBJ1-2	-	CSVRNWAVPGYTF	TGCAGCGTCCGGAATTGGGCTGTCCCGGGCTACACCTTC
TRBV30	-	TRBJ1-1	-	CAWSDELGAEAFF	TGTGCCTGGAGTGACGAACTAGGCGCTGAAGCTTTCTTT
TRBV18	-	TRBJ1-2	-	CASSPDRNYGYTF	TGTGCCAGCTCACCCGACAGAAACTATGGCTACACCTTC
TRBV4-1	few	TRBJ1-2	TRBD1	CASSHRQGALDGYTF	TGCGCCAGCAGCCACAGACAGGGCGCCCTCGATGGCTACACCTTC
TRBV5-1	-	TRBJ2-7	-	CASSSGERIYEQYF	TGCGCCAGCAGCTCCGGTGAGAGGATCTACGAGCAGTACTTC
TRBV6-1	-	TRBJ1-5	-	CASSELGDQPQHF	TGTGCCAGCAGTGAATTAGGGGATCAGCCCCAGCATTTT
TRBV7-9	-	TRBJ1-2	TRBD1	CASSSSGTGYYGYTF	TGTGCCAGCAGCTCTTCCGGGACAGGATACTATGGCTACACCTTC
TRBV3-1/TRBV3-2	-	TRBJ2-7	TRBD1	CASSQTGIDEQYF	TGTGCCAGCAGCCAGACAGGGATCGACGAGCAGTACTTC
TRBV7-3	-	TRBJ2-5	TRBD2	CASSLPTGRGETQYF	TGTGCCAGCAGCTTACCGACCGGGAGGGGGGAGACCCAGTACTTC
TRBV5-1	-	TRBJ1-2	TRBD1	CASSTTPGQGEDGYTF	TGCGCCAGCAGCACAACACCAGGACAGGGGGAGGATGGCTACACCTTC
TRBV3-1/TRBV3-2	-	TRBJ2-2	-	CASSQGRSNTGELFF	TGTGCCAGCAGCCAGGGCAGGTCGAACACCGGGGAGCTGTTTTTT
TRBV6-5	-	TRBJ1-2	TRBD1	CASSYWTGGNYGYTF	TGTGCCAGCAGTTATTGGACAGGGGGCAACTATGGCTACACCTTC
TRBV5-1	-	TRBJ1-2	TRBD1	CASSLDRGSNGYTF	TGCGCCAGCAGCTTGGACAGGGGGAGTAATGGCTACACCTTC
TRBV6-5	-	TRBJ1-1	TRBD1	CASRATGGTEAFF	TGTGCCAGCAGAGCAACAGGGGGCACTGAAGCTTTCTTT
TRBV27	-	TRBJ1-1	TRBD1	CASSTGVTEAFF	TGTGCCAGCAGTACAGGGGTCACTGAAGCTTTCTTT
TRBV30	-	TRBJ1-4	TRBD1	CAWTADRQIEKLFF	TGTGCCTGGACCGCGGACAGGCAGATTGAAAAACTGTTTTTT
TRBV19	-	TRBJ1-5	-	CASSIAHWGGQPQHF	TGTGCCAGTAGTATAGCCCATTGGGGCGGTCAGCCCCAGCATTTT
TRBV9	few	TRBJ2-6	TRBD1	CASSVDPGGSGANVLTF	TGTGCCAGCAGCGTAGATCCAGGGGGCTCTGGGGCCAACGTCCTGACTTTC